This passage covers 24 T cell receptor beta chains from one sample sequenced in a study of cytomegalovirus exposure and HLA in healthy donors. PCR amplification relied on 60 Vbeta primers (plus 13 Jbeta primers). Profiled with immunoSEQ multiplex PCR; TCRdb holds only in-frame clones, not every one. Of about 57,000 clones in the sample, about 81% were seen once. What was sequenced was PBMCs. The receptors here all came from a man aged 25 to 40 in good health and CMV-seropositive.

The chain has TRBV23-1 and TRBJ1-2; TRBD1 is a possible D gene (5 bases). TRBV23-1 is marked as an open reading frame, function uncertain. This CDR3 has 15 amino acids. Trimming cost V 1 base and J 5 bases, with 14 bases left between them. CDR3 residues: CASSQFPAGLYGYTF. Written as DNA, the CDR3 is TGCGCCAGCAGTCAATTCCCGGCAGGGCTTTATGGCTACACCTTC.

The V and J genes are TRBV15 and TRBJ2-2; unclear D gene. Germline values: CDR1 LNHNV, CDR2 YYDKDF (reference sequence). The ends were cut back, 1 base at V and 4 bases at J, with 7 bases in the middle. This CDR3 region has 14 residues. The CDR3 loop is CATSRVGLTGELFF. Written as DNA, the CDR3 is TGTGCCACCAGCAGAGTTGGGCTCACCGGGGAGCTGTTTTTT.

The chain employs TRBV5-1 and TRBJ2-3; D is uncertain. From germline, CDR1 is SGHRS and CDR2 YFSETQ. CDR3 size: 11 residues. Deletions cut 2 bases from V and 9 bases from J, with 7 bases between. CDR3 sequence: CASSFGDTQYF. The CDR3 DNA follows: TGCGCCAGCAGCTTCGGAGACACGCAGTATTTT.

CDR3 protein: CASSRRQGVGTEAFF. The CDR3 DNA reads TGTGCCAGCAGCCGACGACAGGGTGTCGGGACTGAAGCTTTCTTT. The gene calls are TRBV5-6 and TRBJ1-1; 7 bases align to TRBD1. Germline-derived CDR1 and CDR2 are SGHDT and YYEEEE. V lost 4 bases and J lost 5; bases outside the gene matches: 11. CDR3 length: 15 amino acids.

This clone occurred a few times. The V and J genes are TRBV4-2 and TRBJ1-2; D not resolved. The germline V gene has CDR1 LGHNA and CDR2 YNFKEQ. V lost 3 bases to trimming and J lost 7 bases, with 12 bases between them. The CDR3 spans 13 residues. The CDR3 DNA reads as TGTGCCAGCAGCCACAGTCCTCACCCTGGCTACACCTTC. Its protein product is CASSHSPHPGYTF.

This rearrangement joins TRBV5-1 to TRBJ2-1; 11 positions match TRBD1. The CDR3 sequence is 15 residues long. V lost 4 bases and J lost 8; bases outside the gene matches: 8. CDR1 is SGHRS, CDR2 YFSETQ, per germline. In nucleotides, the CDR3 is TGCGCCAGCAGCCTGGGACAGGGGGTGGTCGATGAGCAGTTCTTC. Residues: CASSLGQGVVDEQFF.

This chain joins TRBV28 and TRBJ2-7, with 12 bases matching TRBD1. Germline V gene lookup returns CDR1 MDHEN and CDR2 SYDVKM. The trim removed 6 bases at V and 5 bases at J, leaving 5 bases unmatched. CDR3 length: 14 residues. CDR3 sequence reads: CASRGTGGKNEQYF. The CDR3 DNA is TGTGCCAGCAGGGGGACAGGGGGCAAGAACGAGCAGTACTTC.

This clone was seen a few times. The chain uses TRBV5-6 and TRBJ2-4; D gene unclear. Trimming removed 1 base from V and 0 bases from J, with 11 bases in between. Germline assignment: CDR1 SGHDT and CDR2 YYEEEE. CDR3 size: 16 residues. CDR3 sequence: CASSLPQDGAKNIQYF. For the CDR3, the DNA is TGTGCCAGCAGCTTGCCCCAGGATGGAGCCAAAAACATTCAGTACTTC.

The V call is TRBV4-3, the J call TRBJ2-1; no firm D call. V lost 0 bases and J lost 0, with 6 bases in between. The CDR3 covers 15 residues. Germline-derived CDR1 and CDR2 are LGHNA and YSLEER. CDR3 loop: CASSQEPSSYNEQFF. Here the CDR3 DNA reads TGCGCCAGCAGCCAAGAGCCGAGCTCCTACAATGAGCAGTTCTTC.

This chain links TRBV5-1 with TRBJ1-3; 7 bases map to TRBD1. CDR1 and CDR2 (germline): SGHRS, YFSETQ. The V gene end was trimmed by 5 bases and the J gene end by 2 bases; junction bases not matched to a gene: 7. This CDR3 spans 15 amino acids. CDR3 bases: TGCGCCAGCAGGACTTGGGACAGTCCTGGAAACACCATATATTTT. Residues: CASRTWDSPGNTIYF. Supplemented by reference TRBV5-1 and TRBJ1-3, the full variable domain reads KAGVTQTPRYLIKTRGQQVTLSCSPISGHRSVSWYQQTPGQGLQFLFEYFSETQRNKGNFPGRFSGRQFSNSRSEMNVSTLELGDSALYLCASRTWDSPGNTIYFGEGSWLTVV.

The CDR3 reads CASSIGQKKNTEAFF. The DNA for the CDR3 is TGTGCCAGCAGCATTGGGCAAAAAAAGAACACTGAAGCTTTCTTT. The V and J genes are TRBV6-5 and TRBJ1-1; D not resolved. The CDR3 is 15 residues long. V lost 6 bases to trimming and J lost 1 base, with 15 bases between them. The germline gives CDR1 MNHEY, CDR2 SVGAGI.

This clone was seen only once. The genes are TRBV18 and TRBJ2-5, with D tentatively TRBD2 (5 bases). CDR3 size: 16 residues. V dropped 1 base and J dropped 4 bases, with 16 bases sitting between them. The germline V gene encodes CDR1 KGHSH and CDR2 LQKENI. The CDR3 bases are TGTGCCAGCTCACCACGGACGACGGGGATAGGAGAGACCCAGTACTTC. This encodes CASSPRTTGIGETQYF.

As DNA, the CDR3 is TGTGCCAGCAGAGGGACAGGGGCGAGGGGATACGAGCAGTACTTC. Its protein is CASRGTGARGYEQYF. The chain couples TRBV6-5 to TRBJ2-7; the match to TRBD1 covers 10 bases. There are 15 residues in the CDR3. The junction had 9 bases not matched to a gene; V was cut back by 6 bases and J by 4 bases. Germline CDR1 reads MNHEY; CDR2 reads SVGAGI.

The chain joins TRBV18 to TRBJ1-6, with a possible D match to TRBD1 (6 bases). Germline V gives CDR1 KGHSH, CDR2 LQKENI. Trimming cost V 3 bases and J 3 bases, with 12 bases left between them. This CDR3 has 16 residues. Here the CDR3 DNA reads TGTGCCAGCTCACCGGACAGCCCCTTCTATAATTCACCCCTCCACTTT. It translates to CASSPDSPFYNSPLHF.

The chain links TRBV28 to TRBJ2-3; D is uncertain. V was shortened by 6 bases and J by 1 base, with 5 bases between the two germline ends. The germline CDR1 and CDR2 sequences are MDHEN and SYDVKM. The CDR3 covers 12 residues. CDR3 sequence (DNA): TGTGCCAGCAGGGAGCGCACAGATACGCAGTATTTT. Translating gives CASRERTDTQYF.

The CDR3 sequence is CASSPRHLATNEKLFF. CDR3 sequence (DNA): TGCGCCAGCAGCCCGAGACACCTTGCAACTAATGAAAAACTGTTTTTT. The chain recombines TRBV5-1 with TRBJ1-4; D is undetermined. The V and J ends lost 4 bases and 0 bases respectively, with 13 bases between them. The germline gives CDR1 SGHRS, CDR2 YFSETQ. This CDR3 contains 16 residues.

This clone is a singleton in its sample. The chain joins TRBV6-5 to TRBJ2-7, with unresolved D. Trimming shortened V by 3 bases and J by 6 bases, and 15 bases separated the two germline ends. The CDR3 sequence is 14 residues long. The germline V gene has CDR1 MNHEY and CDR2 SVGAGI. The CDR3 loop reads CASSYRWPRGEQYF. CDR3 nucleotides: TGTGCCAGCAGTTATCGATGGCCGAGAGGCGAGCAGTACTTC.

The CDR3 DNA reads TGTGCCAGCAGTTACTCGAGTCCAGCGGGGGGGCGTGAGCAGTTCTTC. This encodes CASSYSSPAGGREQFF. The rearrangement joins TRBV6-5 to TRBJ2-1; TRBD2 aligns across 10 bases. The CDR3 totals 16 residues. The V and J ends lost 0 bases and 9 bases, in that order; junction bases with no gene match: 8. From germline, CDR1 is MNHEY and CDR2 SVGAGI.

V gene TRBV9 combines with J gene TRBJ2-2, with unresolved D. Germline V gene data show CDR1 as SGDLS and CDR2 as YYNGEE. There are 12 residues in the CDR3. The ends were cut back, 4 bases at V and 5 bases at J, with 6 bases in the middle. CDR3 sequence reads: CASSSGTGELFF. For the CDR3, the DNA is TGTGCCAGCAGCTCAGGTACCGGGGAGCTGTTTTTT. Full variable domain (outside the CDR3, taken from reference TRBV9 and TRBJ2-2): DSGVTQTPKHLITATGQRVTLRCSPRSGDLSVYWYQQSLDQGLQFLIQYYNGEERAKGNILERFSAQQFPDLHSELNLSSLELGDSALYFCASSSGTGELFFGEGSRLTVL.

The chain combines TRBV7-2 with TRBJ2-3; D may be TRBD1 (6 bases). This CDR3 is 14 amino acids long. Trimming took off 6 bases at V and 1 base at J, with 11 bases between the two ends. Germline CDR1 reads SGHTA; CDR2 reads FQGNSA. The chain's CDR3 is CASSNRVGTDTQYF. The CDR3 coding sequence is TGTGCCAGCAGTAACAGGGTTGGCACAGATACGCAGTATTTT.

This clone turned up a few times. The CDR3: CASSFAGPGNTIYF. The CDR3 nucleotides are TGTGCCAGCAGTTTTGCGGGACCTGGAAACACCATATATTTT. The rearrangement uses TRBV27 and TRBJ1-3, with D tentatively TRBD1 (5 bases). With 3 bases removed from V and 2 bases from J, the gap between germline ends came to 8 bases. Germline V gene sequence: CDR1 MNHEY, CDR2 SMNVEV (reference sequence). There are 14 residues in the CDR3.

This chain uses TRBV6-6 with TRBJ2-7; D may be TRBD1 (6 bases). This CDR3 is 13 amino acids long. V lost 2 bases and J lost 6, with 11 bases in between. Looked up from germline, CDR1 is MNHNY and CDR2 is SVGAGI (reference sequence). The CDR3: CASSYGTPPEQYF. The CDR3 nucleotides read TGTGCCAGCAGTTACGGGACACCGCCCGAGCAGTACTTC.

In its sample, this clone was seen a few times. This chain links TRBV6-6 with TRBJ1-1; D not certain. This CDR3 is 12 amino acids long. The V gene's germline CDR1 is MNHNY and CDR2 SVGAGI (reference sequence). Trimming cost V 8 bases and J 3 bases, with 10 bases left between them. CDR3 sequence: CASAQSYTEAFF. CDR3 sequence (DNA): TGTGCCAGCGCACAGTCTTACACTGAAGCTTTCTTT.

The V and J genes are TRBV5-6 and TRBJ1-2, with 7 bases fitting TRBD1. The CDR3 totals 14 residues. V dropped 3 bases and J dropped 3; count of bases not matched to a gene: 5. CDR1 SGHDT and CDR2 YYEEEE come from the germline V gene. CDR3 DNA sequence: TGTGCCAGCAGCTCTAGGGGGCTCGACTATGGCTACACCTTC. Its translation is CASSSRGLDYGYTF.